This TCR beta chain stems from a study of blood T cell repertoires in COVID-19. The protocol was immunoSEQ multiplex PCR, while the TCRdb copy is restricted to in-frame clones and leaves out a portion. This sample has around 160,000 clones, with 85% to 90% found just once. The receptor was isolated from a man aged 18 to 29 with acute or convalescent COVID-19. Sequencing input: peripheral blood.

The CDR3 sequence: CASSVGTSQPQHF. In DNA, the CDR3 is TGTGCCAGCAGCGTAGGGACAAGTCAGCCCCAGCATTTT. The V gene is TRBV11-2, the J gene TRBJ1-5; possibly TRBD1 for D (6 bases). Germline loops: CDR1 SGHAT, CDR2 FQNNGV. The CDR3 spans 13 residues. Trimming took off 5 bases at V and 6 bases at J, with 11 bases between the two ends.